This T cell receptor (beta chain) was sequenced during a study of blood T cells in healthy people across ages. On this clonotype: Its antigen is currently unknown.

Donor samples were obtained from healthy Caucasian individuals from Russia, aged about 6 to 90. Then a second PCR, running about 6 to 11 cycles, was carried out with a sample-barcoded 5' primer and a J-beta primer mix. A 12-random-nucleotide template-switch adaptor tagged each cDNA molecule. A single record per CDR3 protein comes from TCRdb applying MiXCR to the 5' RACE reads. The top ten clones hold about 11% of a sample with under 2 million distinct CDR3 sequences, roughly 32% of them seen once. Overall study findings and caveats: Long-lived and aged donors differed, with more naive CD4+ cells and higher diversity in the long-lived. Per million T cells, TCR beta diversity dropped about linearly as age rose.

Sequencing was carried out using blood. This receptor was obtained from a woman in her 30s in good health.

The CDR3 bases are TGTGCCAGCAGCGCCGGGACTAGCGGAGCAGATACGCAGTATTTT. This gives the protein CASSAGTSGADTQYF. This chain joins TRBV9 and TRBJ2-3, with 11 positions matching TRBD2. V was clipped by 3 bases and J by 4 bases; unmatched bases: 4. The germline CDR1 and CDR2 sequences are SGDLS and YYNGEE. The CDR3 totals 15 residues.